The T cell receptor beta chain under discussion was sequenced for a study of T cell responses to AZD1222 COVID-19 vaccine. For this clone: What it binds is not known.

The table came from immunoSEQ multiplex PCR; TCRdb's copy has only in-frame clones and leaves some out. The data show about 150,000 clones, with 88% seen just once and around 3.1% held by the top ten. Study-wide points: The study found Spike-specific TCR breadth and depth rose after two AZD1222 doses. The study found vaccine-associated CD4 TCRs spanning spike, dominant at 160-218 and 743-854.

J was trimmed by 11 bases and V by 5 bases; bases with no gene match: 15. This CDR3 has 16 amino acids. CDR1 is SGHVS, CDR2 FQNEAQ, per germline. This sequence originates from an adult in good health. The chain links TRBV7-8 to TRBJ1-6, with 7 bases fitting TRBD1. The starting material was peripheral blood, obtained on day 0 of AZD1222 vaccination. In DNA form, the CDR3 reads TGTGCCAGCAGCCCGAGGACAGGCCCTACCCGGCCACCCCTCCACTTT. This codes for CASSPRTGPTRPPLHF.